The T cell receptor (beta chain) described here comes from a study of T cell responses to AZD1222 COVID-19 vaccine. In the study overall: Pooling was applied to second doses at about 4 or about 12 weeks. Study-wide points: Clonal diversity was possibly underestimated, and the donors were mostly white British, with more females. Dominant at 160-218 and 743-854, vaccine-associated CD4 TCRs also spanned spike.

This CDR3 has 9 residues. The V gene's germline CDR1 is SEHNR and CDR2 FQNEAQ (reference sequence). The assay was immunoSEQ multiplex PCR, and TCRdb's table has in-frame clones only and misses some. This repertoire shows 85,000 to 120,000 clones, 86% found once; its top ten account for less than 6%. The sample holds a few counts of this clone. As yet, its antigen is unknown. The junction does not match germline at one end; this may be a read error. The sequence came from an adult in good health. V and J are TRBV7-9 and TRBJ2-7; perhaps TRBD1 as D (5 bases). This specimen was peripheral blood, taken on day 0 of AZD1222 vaccination. The DNA of the CDR3 is TGTGCCAGCAGCTCACAGGAAGGTTTC. Protein: CASSSQEGF.